A single sample is the source of the 26 T cell receptor beta chains below, sequenced in a study of T cell responses to AZD1222 COVID-19 vaccine. Generated by immunoSEQ multiplex PCR, the TCRdb table keeps only in-frame clones and is missing some. The sample has around 100,000 clones, 84% seen once. Sample: peripheral blood, taken on day 0 of AZD1222 vaccination. The origin of the receptors is an adult in good health.

This clone appeared a few times. The chain employs TRBV28 and TRBJ1-6; 8 nucleotides match TRBD1. Per germline, CDR1 MDHEN and CDR2 SYDVKM. V lost 4 bases, J lost 14 bases, and 10 bases stayed unmatched. The CDR3 extends over 14 amino acids. As DNA, the CDR3 is TGTGCCAGCAGTTCTGGACAGGGTCGGTGGGCCCTCCACTTT. Translating gives CASSSGQGRWALHF.

This clone has more than one count but fewer than ten. This sequence joins TRBV27 and TRBJ2-3; the D gene is possibly TRBD2 (5 bases). This CDR3 is 12 amino acids long. Trimming left V 6 bases short and J 3 bases short, with 7 bases between. Germline loops: CDR1 MNHEY, CDR2 SMNVEV (reference sequence). CDR3 residues: CASSRLTDTQYF. The CDR3 DNA is TGTGCCAGCAGCAGACTAACAGATACGCAGTATTTT.

The rearrangement links TRBV10-1 to TRBJ1-2; 7 bases are a match to TRBD1. The germline gives CDR1 WNHNN, CDR2 SYGVQD (reference sequence). Trimming at V came to 2 bases and at J to 6 bases, leaving 3 bases not matched to a gene. The CDR3 spans 13 residues. CDR3 sequence reads: CASSEQGENGYTF. The CDR3 bases are TGCGCCAGCAGTGAGCAGGGGGAAAATGGCTACACCTTC.

The chain combines TRBV6-1 with TRBJ1-2; TRBD1 agrees at 7 bases. V was clipped by 2 bases and J by 6 bases; unmatched bases: 3. The germline CDR1 and CDR2 sequences are MNHNS and SASEGT. The CDR3 has 13 residues. The CDR3 region has the DNA TGTGCCAGCAGTGAAATGACAGGGAATGGCTACACCTTC. Protein: CASSEMTGNGYTF.

J is TRBJ1-6 and V is TRBV7-2; 7 nucleotides align to TRBD1. The CDR3 has 15 residues. The ends lost 3 bases at V and 9 bases at J; junction bases unmatched: 8. Germline values: CDR1 SGHTA, CDR2 FQGNSA. Written as DNA, the CDR3 is TGTGCCAGCAGCTTCGTAACAGGGGTGGGTTCACCCCTCCACTTT. The encoded protein is CASSFVTGVGSPLHF.

V and J are TRBV7-2 and TRBJ1-1; perhaps TRBD1 as D (5 bases). The CDR3 spans 14 residues. V was trimmed by 5 bases and J by 0 bases, leaving 10 bases between them. Per the germline V gene, CDR1 is SGHTA and CDR2 is FQGNSA. The DNA of the CDR3 is TGTGCCAGCAGCCTGACAGTCATGAACACTGAAGCTTTCTTT. Protein product: CASSLTVMNTEAFF.

The gene calls are TRBV27 and TRBJ2-2; the D gene is possibly TRBD1 (6 bases). V lost 5 bases and J 4 bases, leaving 11 bases between the germline ends. The CDR3 totals 14 residues. The germline gives CDR1 MNHEY, CDR2 SMNVEV (reference sequence). The CDR3 is CASSPQGGTGELFF. CDR3 sequence (DNA): TGTGCCAGCAGTCCTCAAGGGGGCACCGGGGAGCTGTTTTTT.

This clone was counted only a few times. The J gene is TRBJ2-1, the V gene TRBV21-1. TRBV21-1 is a documented pseudogene. The CDR3 contains 14 residues. In DNA, the CDR3 is TGTGCCAGCAGCAAGCAGGGGACTCCCAATGAGCAGTTCTTC. Its protein is CASSKQGTPNEQFF.

For the CDR3, the DNA is TGTGCCAGTAGGCGCGACAGGGTAGGCGGCTACACCTTC. This gives the protein CASRRDRVGGYTF. V is TRBV19 and J is TRBJ1-2, with 7 bases that match TRBD1. The germline CDR1 and CDR2 sequences are LNHDA and SQIVND (reference sequence). The CDR3 is 13 amino acids. The V segment lost 6 bases and the J segment 8 bases; nucleotides outside the gene matches: 9.

The V gene is TRBV29-1, the J gene TRBJ2-3, with no clear D. This CDR3 spans 11 amino acids. Germline CDR1 reads SQVTM; CDR2 reads ANQGSEA. V lost 6 bases and J lost 8, with 12 bases in between. CDR3 region: CSVADPPTQYF. The CDR3 DNA reads TGCAGCGTGGCGGACCCTCCTACGCAGTATTTT.

With regard to this clone: This sample also contains other DNA sequences that code for the same CDR3. The rearrangement joins TRBV9 to TRBJ2-7, with 7 bases matching TRBD2. CDR1 is SGDLS and CDR2 is YYNGEE in the germline V gene. The V and J ends lost 0 bases and 1 base, in that order; junction bases with no gene match: 4. The CDR3 contains 15 residues. CDR3 protein: CASSVGASGSYEQYF. DNA for the CDR3: TGTGCCAGCAGCGTAGGGGCTAGCGGTTCCTACGAGCAGTACTTC. The full variable domain, in which reference TRBV9 and TRBJ2-7 provide the parts outside the CDR3, is DSGVTQTPKHLITATGQRVTLRCSPRSGDLSVYWYQQSLDQGLQFLIQYYNGEERAKGNILERFSAQQFPDLHSELNLSSLELGDSALYFCASSVGASGSYEQYFGPGTRLTVT.

J is TRBJ2-3 and V is TRBV28; D gene uncertain. Per the germline V gene, CDR1 is MDHEN and CDR2 is SYDVKM. This CDR3 has 14 amino acids. Between the trimmed V and J ends, which lost 1 base and 10 bases, there was a span of 15 bases. CDR3 coding DNA: TGTGCCAGCAGTTTATCAACGCCGATTATGGCGCAGTATTTT. The encoded protein is CASSLSTPIMAQYF. Together with reference TRBV28 and TRBJ2-3, the CDR3 gives the full variable domain: DVKVTQSSRYLVKRTGEKVFLECVQDMDHENMFWYRQDPGLGLRLIYFSYDVKMKEKGDIPEGYSVSREKKERFSLILESASTNQTSMYLCASSLSTPIMAQYFGPGTRLTVL.

The rearrangement uses TRBV7-8 and TRBJ2-5; D possibly matches TRBD1 or TRBD2 (5 bases each). CDR1 SGHVS and CDR2 FQNEAQ come from the germline V gene. The V gene lost 3 bases and the J gene lost 1 base, with 9 bases spanning the gap. The CDR3 runs to 14 residues. CDR3 in amino acids: CASSLAGTQETQYF. The CDR3 coding sequence is TGTGCCAGCAGCTTGGCAGGGACCCAAGAGACCCAGTACTTC.

The genes are TRBV14 and TRBJ2-4; D is uncertain. CDR3 size: 14 residues. Germline CDR1 and CDR2: SGHDN and FVKESK. V was pared by 1 base and J by 10 bases, with 14 bases between. The CDR3 loop is CASSQGPSRGIQYF. CDR3 sequence (DNA): TGTGCCAGCAGCCAAGGACCATCCCGTGGGATTCAGTACTTC.

The chain employs TRBV5-8 and TRBJ1-5, with 7 bases that match TRBD1. CDR1 is SGHTS and CDR2 is YDEGEE in the germline V gene. The CDR3 extends over 15 amino acids. Trimming cost V 2 bases and J 2 bases; bases outside gene matches: 4. CDR3: CASSFHRGGNQPQHF. DNA of the CDR3: TGTGCCAGCAGCTTCCACAGGGGAGGCAATCAGCCCCAGCATTTT.

This chain connects TRBV28 to TRBJ2-1, with 8 bases that match TRBD1. CDR3 length: 15 amino acids. J gave up 0 bases and V 5 bases, and 3 bases lay outside the gene matches. CDR1 and CDR2 from the germline V gene are MDHEN and SYDVKM. CDR3 sequence (DNA): TGTGCCAGCAGTACAGGGGGGAGCTCCTACAATGAGCAGTTCTTC. Amino acids: CASSTGGSSYNEQFF.

The V and J genes are TRBV6-1 and TRBJ1-2, with D unclear. Trimming removed 1 base at V and 4 bases at J, with 10 bases between. Germline CDR1 MNHNS, CDR2 SASEGT. CDR3 length: 14 residues. Here the CDR3 reads CASSEGSGSYGYTF. The CDR3 nucleotides are TGTGCCAGCAGTGAAGGTTCAGGATCCTATGGCTACACCTTC.

The CDR3 DNA reads TGTGCCAGCAGCTCTACTAGCGTCACAGATACGCAGTATTTT. Translated: CASSSTSVTDTQYF. The rearrangement joins TRBV5-4 to TRBJ2-3; TRBD2 agrees at 7 bases. The length of the CDR3 is 14 residues. The germline gives CDR1 SGHNT, CDR2 YYREEE (reference sequence). The J segment lost 2 bases and the V segment lost 3 bases, leaving 3 bases of the junction unmatched.

CDR3 nucleotide sequence: TGTGCCTGGAGGGCTAGCGGGGGGCGGTCCCTGTTCTTC. This codes for CAWRASGGRSLFF. The chain couples TRBV30 to TRBJ2-1, with TRBD2 identical over 11 bases. Germline V CDR1 and CDR2: GTSNPN, SVGIG (reference sequence). V lost 3 bases, J lost 15 bases, and 10 bases stayed unmatched. This CDR3 comprises 13 residues.

The chain uses TRBV6-5 and TRBJ1-5; D not certain. Germline CDR1 and CDR2: MNHEY and SVGAGI. CDR3 length: 14 amino acids. V dropped 4 bases and J dropped 10 bases, with 17 bases sitting between them. The DNA for the CDR3 is TGTGCCAGCAGTTTCGACGGCAGTAGTTCTCCCCAGCATTTT. Amino acids: CASSFDGSSSPQHF.

The rearrangement links TRBV7-6 to TRBJ2-7; TRBD1 agrees at 7 bases. The V and J ends lost 5 bases and 4 bases, in that order; junction bases with no gene match: 5. CDR3 length: 13 amino acids. CDR1 is SGHVS, CDR2 FNYEAQ, per germline. Here the CDR3 DNA reads TGTGCCAGCAGCATAAACAGGGGTTACGAGCAGTACTTC. This codes for CASSINRGYEQYF.

This clone was observed a few times. The chain employs TRBV29-1 and TRBJ1-1; D remains unclear. The CDR3 extends over 12 amino acids. Germline CDR1 and CDR2: SQVTM and ANQGSEA. The V end was cut by 3 bases, the J end by 1 base, with 6 bases between. The CDR3 loop reads CSVDNRNTEAFF. In DNA, the CDR3 is TGCAGCGTTGATAACAGGAACACTGAAGCTTTCTTT.

The rearrangement uses TRBV19 and TRBJ2-7; the D is unclear. This CDR3 has 15 amino acids. Germline CDR1 reads LNHDA; CDR2 reads SQIVND (reference sequence). V was cut by 3 bases and J by 3 bases, with 15 bases left in between. The CDR3 sequence is CASSISSLMGYEQYF. Here the CDR3 DNA reads TGTGCCAGTAGTATTTCAAGCCTTATGGGCTACGAGCAGTACTTC.

The genes are TRBV7-9 and TRBJ2-7, with a tentative D call TRBD2 (6 bases). The CDR3 consists of 13 residues. Germline CDR1 reads SEHNR; CDR2 reads FQNEAQ (reference sequence). Trimming left V 8 bases short and J 4 bases short, with 15 bases between. This chain's CDR3 is CASAVGGPYEQYF. Written as DNA, the CDR3 is TGTGCCAGCGCGGTGGGAGGCCCTTACGAGCAGTACTTC. The full variable domain, completed using reference TRBV7-9 and TRBJ2-7, is DTGVSQNPRHKITKRGQNVTFRCDPISEHNRLYWYRQTLGQGPEFLTYFQNEAQLEKSRLLSDRFSAERPKGSFSTLEIQRTEQGDSAMYLCASAVGGPYEQYFGPGTRLTVT.

This clone was detected only a few times. The chain couples TRBV25-1 to TRBJ1-3; D unresolved. Trimming shortened V by 6 bases and J by 0 bases, and 12 bases separated the two germline ends. Germline V gene sequence: CDR1 MGHDK, CDR2 SYGVNS. The CDR3 spans 15 residues. This chain's CDR3 is CASRTSGGSGNTIYF. The CDR3 coding sequence is TGTGCCAGCAGGACCTCTGGTGGCTCTGGAAACACCATATATTTT. Full variable domain (outside the CDR3, taken from reference TRBV25-1 and TRBJ1-3): EADIYQTPRYLVIGTGKKITLECSQTMGHDKMYWYQQDPGMELHLIHYSYGVNSTEKGDLSSESTVSRIRTEHFPLTLESARPSHTSQYLCASRTSGGSGNTIYFGEGSWLTVV.

This clone showed up just once. This chain uses TRBV25-1 with TRBJ2-1; the match to TRBD1 covers 9 bases. Germline-derived CDR1 and CDR2 are MGHDK and SYGVNS. The CDR3 consists of 17 residues. V gave up 4 bases and J gave up 6 bases; unmatched junction bases: 13. The CDR3 sequence is CASSARQGVRGLNEQFF. The CDR3 nucleotides read TGTGCCAGCAGTGCCAGACAGGGGGTTAGGGGCCTCAATGAGCAGTTCTTC. Full variable domain (remainder filled in from reference TRBV25-1 and TRBJ2-1): EADIYQTPRYLVIGTGKKITLECSQTMGHDKMYWYQQDPGMELHLIHYSYGVNSTEKGDLSSESTVSRIRTEHFPLTLESARPSHTSQYLCASSARQGVRGLNEQFFGPGTRLTVL.